This TCR beta chain was profiled in a study of immune evolution from preneoplasia to lung adenocarcinoma. Two lung cancer pathologists independently confirmed each histologic diagnosis. Data came from immunoSEQ multiplex PCR; TCRdb stores just in-frame clones and leaves some out. The sample contains some 37,000 clones, roughly four fifths of which appear only once. The CDR3 has 16 amino acids. The V and J ends lost 2 bases and 0 bases respectively, with 11 bases between them. Germline V CDR1 and CDR2: SGHTA, FQGNSA. This clone was observed once. The sequencing input was FFPE invasive lung adenocarcinoma tissue. The clonotype originates from a person in their sixties or seventies with lung adenocarcinoma. V and J are TRBV7-2 and TRBJ1-5; no reliable D call. The chain's CDR3 is CASSLSSGPSNQPQHF. The CDR3 nucleotides read TGTGCCAGCAGCTTATCATCGGGTCCTAGCAATCAGCCCCAGCATTTT. The full variable domain, its missing parts supplied by reference TRBV7-2 and TRBJ1-5, is GAGVSQSPSNKVTEKGKDVELRCDPISGHTALYWYRQSLGQGLEFLIYFQGNSAPDKSGLPSDRFSAERTGGSVSTLTIQRTQQEDSAVYLCASSLSSGPSNQPQHFGDGTRLSIL.